This is a list of T cell receptor beta chains from one sample in a study of blood T cell repertoires in COVID-19. Assay used: immunoSEQ multiplex PCR; TCRdb lists only in-frame clones, some missing. Of 140,000 to 150,000 clones in the sample, 85% are singletons; the top ten hold 6.2%. Sample: PBMCs or T cells enriched from blood (not recorded which). The receptor set was obtained from a woman aged 40 to 50 who had recovered from COVID-19. CDR3s include the opening cysteine and the closing phenylalanine or tryptophan. The D gene is left open where the match is weak. Expanded clones get a size class; other rows say once, few or many, or leave the size out.

j_call v_call d_call clone_size cdr3_aa cdr3_nt
TRBJ1-1 TRBV10-3 . . CAIAGPTNTEAFF TGTGCCATCGCGGGACCGACGAACACTGAAGCTTTCTTT
TRBJ2-7 TRBV27 . . CASSFHPVVYEQYF TGTGCCAGCAGTTTCCACCCGGTCGTTTACGAGCAGTACTTC
TRBJ2-7 TRBV27 TRBD2 . CASKASGNRYEQYF TGTGCCAGCAAGGCTAGCGGGAATCGCTACGAGCAGTACTTC
TRBJ1-2 TRBV4-1 . . CASSQLRDNYGYTF TGCGCCAGCAGCCAACTCAGGGATAACTATGGCTACACCTTC
TRBJ2-5 TRBV7-8 . . CASSLARQPQETQYF TGTGCCAGCAGCTTAGCGCGACAGCCTCAGGAGACCCAGTACTTC
TRBJ2-1 TRBV5-4 TRBD1 . CASSLVDRGLWDEQFF TGTGCCAGCAGCTTGGTTGACAGGGGGCTGTGGGATGAGCAGTTCTTC
TRBJ2-3 TRBV21-1 . . CASSHNLSGPSPDTQYF TGTGCCAGCAGCCATAACCTGAGCGGTCCCTCCCCCGATACGCAGTATTTT
TRBJ1-5 TRBV15 . few CATSRAGYGNQPQHF TGTGCCACCAGCAGAGCAGGGTATGGCAATCAGCCCCAGCATTTT
TRBJ2-4 TRBV9 . . CASSPEEAKNIQYF TGTGCCAGCAGCCCCGAGGAGGCCAAAAACATTCAGTACTTC
TRBJ1-2 TRBV5-1 . . CASSLLAGERGYTF TGCGCCAGCAGCTTATTGGCAGGGGAACGAGGCTACACCTTC
TRBJ1-1 TRBV6-5 . . CASIRSTANTEAFF TGTGCCAGCATCCGAAGCACAGCGAACACTGAAGCTTTCTTT
TRBJ2-1 TRBV2 TRBD2 . CASRKAGGPRNEQFF TGTGCCAGCAGAAAAGCGGGAGGGCCAAGGAATGAGCAGTTCTTC
TRBJ1-3 TRBV25-1 TRBD1 . CASSETGDSGNTIYF TGTGCCAGCAGTGAGACAGGGGACTCTGGAAACACCATATATTTT
TRBJ1-5 TRBV2 . . CASSDGRDPQPQHF TGTGCCAGCAGTGACGGCAGGGATCCTCAGCCCCAGCATTTT
TRBJ1-2 TRBV2 . . CASSLGGEVHGYTF TGTGCCAGCAGCCTCGGTGGTGAGGTCCATGGCTACACCTTC
TRBJ2-3 TRBV3-1/TRBV3-2 TRBD2 once CASSHGRSTDTQYF TGTGCCAGCAGCCACGGGAGGTCTACAGATACGCAGTATTTT
TRBJ2-2 TRBV6-6 . . CASMEENTGELFF TGTGCCAGCATGGAGGAGAACACCGGGGAGCTGTTTTTT
TRBJ1-1 TRBV6-5 TRBD1 . CASINRGHTEAFF TGTGCCAGCATAAACAGGGGCCACACTGAAGCTTTCTTT
TRBJ2-1 TRBV19 TRBD2 . CASSRGTSGINEQFF TGTGCCAGTAGTAGAGGGACTAGCGGGATAAATGAGCAGTTCTTC
TRBJ1-5 TRBV11-2 . . CASSLRYRVTQPQHF TGTGCCAGCAGTTTAAGGTACAGGGTCACTCAGCCCCAGCATTTT
TRBJ1-1 TRBV27 TRBD1 . CASSSDRPGVTEAFF TGTGCCAGCAGTTCGGACAGGCCCGGTGTCACTGAAGCTTTCTTT
TRBJ1-6 TRBV3-1/TRBV3-2 . . CASSHRDSPLHF TGTGCCAGCAGCCACAGGGATTCACCCCTCCACTTT
TRBJ1-1 TRBV6-5 TRBD1 . CASERGQENTEAFF TGTGCCAGCGAAAGAGGACAGGAGAACACTGAAGCTTTCTTT
TRBJ2-7 TRBV9 . . CASSAGVRSGYEQYF TGTGCCAGCAGCGCAGGGGTGAGGTCGGGATACGAGCAGTACTTC
TRBJ1-6 TRBV25-1 . . CASRDAGGSPLHF TGTGCCAGCAGAGATGCCGGGGGTTCACCCCTCCACTTT
TRBJ1-2 TRBV5-1 . once CASSLAGDNYGYTF TGCGCCAGCAGCTTGGCCGGGGATAACTATGGCTACACCTTC
TRBJ2-5 TRBV4-1 TRBD2 . CASSRGLAVETQYF TGCGCCAGCAGCCGTGGACTAGCGGTTGAGACCCAGTACTTC
TRBJ2-7 TRBV11-2 . . CASSLVGGYEQYF TGTGCCAGCAGCTTAGTTGGCGGCTACGAGCAGTACTTC
TRBJ2-7 TRBV9 TRBD2 . CASSEGTSGSYEQYF TGTGCCAGCAGCGAAGGGACTAGCGGCTCCTACGAGCAGTACTTC
TRBJ2-7 TRBV6-1 TRBD1 once CASSASGTGDQYF TGTGCCAGCAGTGCCTCCGGGACAGGGGATCAGTACTTC
TRBJ2-7 TRBV23-1 TRBD1 . CASSQGTGGKVGSYEQYF TGCGCCAGCAGTCAAGGGACAGGGGGCAAGGTCGGCTCCTACGAGCAGTACTTC
TRBJ1-1 TRBV27 TRBD1 . CASGGQIGTEAFF TGTGCCAGCGGGGGACAGATTGGGACTGAAGCTTTCTTT
TRBJ1-1 TRBV25-1 . once CASSEFFGTEGTEAFF TGTGCCAGCAGTGAATTTTTCGGGACGGAGGGCACTGAAGCTTTCTTT
TRBJ2-5 TRBV7-9 TRBD2 . CASSSGLAVETQYF TGTGCCAGCAGCTCCGGACTAGCTGTGGAGACCCAGTACTTC
TRBJ2-7 TRBV4-2 . . CASSHQGPTSYEQYF TGTGCCAGCAGCCATCAGGGCCCCACTTCCTACGAGCAGTACTTC
TRBJ1-4 TRBV3-1/TRBV3-2 . few CASSHYARGAIEKLFF TGTGCCAGCAGCCACTACGCGCGCGGGGCAATTGAAAAACTGTTTTTT
TRBJ2-2 TRBV19 TRBD2 . CASSPTSGSDTGELFF TGTGCCAGCAGCCCCACTAGCGGGTCTGACACCGGGGAGCTGTTTTTT
TRBJ2-4 TRBV7-8 . . CASSIGGDRRVNIQYF TGTGCCAGCAGCATAGGGGGGGACAGAAGAGTAAACATTCAGTACTTC
TRBJ1-6 TRBV27 TRBD1 few CASSWGQPNSPLHF TGTGCCAGCAGTTGGGGACAGCCCAATTCACCCCTCCACTTT
TRBJ1-1 TRBV29-1 TRBD1 . CSVGDRVGTEAFF TGCAGCGTTGGGGACAGGGTGGGCACTGAAGCTTTCTTT
TRBJ1-1 TRBV7-9 TRBD1 . CASSRDRGRDQAFF TGTGCCAGCAGCCGAGACAGGGGCCGAGATCAAGCTTTCTTT
TRBJ1-1 TRBV29-1 . . CSVVGEDTEAFF TGCAGCGTTGTTGGGGAGGACACTGAAGCTTTCTTT
TRBJ1-2 TRBV19 TRBD1 . CASGTGDNYGYTF TGTGCCAGTGGGACAGGGGACAACTATGGCTACACCTTC
TRBJ2-1 TRBV13 . . CASSSRQENYNEQFF TGTGCCAGCAGCTCCAGACAGGAAAACTACAATGAGCAGTTCTTC
TRBJ2-3 TRBV5-6 TRBD1 . CASSRGTGVADTQYF TGTGCCAGCAGCCGCGGGACAGGGGTGGCCGATACGCAGTATTTT
TRBJ1-1 TRBV5-5 . once CASSSRNTEAFF TGTGCCAGCAGCTCCCGGAACACTGAAGCTTTCTTT
TRBJ2-5 TRBV19 TRBD1 . CASSTKTGGEETQYF TGTGCCAGTAGTACGAAGACAGGGGGAGAAGAGACCCAGTACTTC
TRBJ1-2 TRBV30 . . CAWSVLGSGYTF TGTGCCTGGAGTGTACTGGGCTCTGGCTACACCTTC
TRBJ1-5 TRBV4-1 . . CASSQDPLGAQPQHF TGCGCCAGCAGCCAAGATCCATTAGGGGCGCAGCCCCAGCATTTT
TRBJ1-2 TRBV6-1 TRBD1 . CASSDEGQGLGYGYTF TGTGCCAGCAGTGACGAGGGACAGGGTTTGGGCTATGGCTACACCTTC
TRBJ2-3 TRBV13 . . CASSSRRGGDTQYF TGTGCCAGCAGCTCCCGTAGGGGGGGAGATACGCAGTATTTT